This TCR beta chain appears in the sequencing data of a study of control samples from healthy donors and cancer patients. Libraries were prepared by immunoSEQ multiplex PCR; TCRdb keeps only in-frame clonotypes and omits some of them. The profile shows about 160,000 clones, around 96% of them singletons. CDR1 and CDR2 (germline): MNHEY, SVGEGT. The ends lost 2 bases at V and 7 bases at J; junction bases unmatched: 4. This CDR3 spans 15 amino acids. The sequenced sample consisted of blood. This TCR derives from a woman aged 40 to 49 in good health. The chain recombines TRBV6-2 or TRBV6-3 with TRBJ1-5; 11 bases match TRBD1. CDR3 nucleotide sequence: TGTGCCAGCAGTTACGGGACAGGGGGGGGCCAGCCCCAGCATTTT. It codes for CASSYGTGGGQPQHF.